Below are 17 T cell receptor beta chains sequenced from a single sample in a study of radiation and T cells in renal cell carcinoma. The time point here: blood 2 weeks post-SBRT. Stated treatment: 15 Gy SBRT to primary tumor, nephrectomy 4 weeks later. The repertoire was sequenced with immunoSEQ multiplex PCR; TCRdb's copy has only in-frame clones and lacks some. Among 160,000 or so clones, approximately 90% were seen once, and the ten largest hold under 15%. The sample was blood, taken from a patient whose treatment included radiotherapy and nephrectomy. The receptors come from a woman aged 45-60 years with renal cell carcinoma.

The chain has TRBV15 and TRBJ2-1, with 8 bases identical to TRBD2. CDR3 length: 16 amino acids. Losses at the gene ends were 7 bases for V and 4 bases for J; bases not matched to a gene: 12. Germline-derived CDR1 and CDR2 are LNHNV and YYDKDF (reference sequence). In nucleotides, the CDR3 is TGTGCCACCAAGGGCGAGCGGGGGACAAATTACAATGAGCAGTTCTTC. Amino acid sequence: CATKGERGTNYNEQFF.

V usage is TRBV6-1 and J usage is TRBJ2-1; possible D gene TRBD1, 6 bases. Germline V CDR1 and CDR2: MNHNS, SASEGT. V lost 2 bases to trimming and J lost 3 bases, with 14 bases between them. This CDR3 spans 16 amino acids. The CDR3 DNA sequence: TGTGCCAGCAGTGAAACTGCCGGGACACTCTACAATGAGCAGTTCTTC. Its protein is CASSETAGTLYNEQFF.

This clone was picked up a small number of times. The V gene is TRBV7-9, the J gene TRBJ1-1; D unclear. Germline V gene sequence: CDR1 SEHNR, CDR2 FQNEAQ (reference sequence). The CDR3 length is 14 residues. V dropped 4 bases and J dropped 4 bases, with 13 bases sitting between them. CDR3 DNA sequence: TGTGCCAGCAGCTCAGATCTAGTGGGCACTGAAGCTTTCTTT. Protein sequence: CASSSDLVGTEAFF.

The chain uses TRBV11-2 and TRBJ1-4; D might be TRBD1 (6 bases). CDR1 and CDR2 (germline): SGHAT, FQNNGV. CDR3 size: 15 residues. The germline V and J ends were trimmed by 5 bases and 8 bases, with 18 bases remaining between them. The CDR3 spells CASSRSPTGGEKLFF. As DNA, the CDR3 is TGTGCCAGCAGCCGATCCCCGACAGGAGGGGAAAAACTGTTTTTT. Combining the CDR3 with reference TRBV11-2 and TRBJ1-4 gives the whole variable domain EAGVAQSPRYKIIEKRQSVAFWCNPISGHATLYWYQQILGQGPKLLIQFQNNGVVDDSQLPKDRFSAERLKGVDSTLKIQPAKLEDSAVYLCASSRSPTGGEKLFFGSGTQLSVL.

There are a few counts of this clone. The chain couples TRBV6-5 to TRBJ2-2; 7 nucleotides agree with TRBD1. This CDR3 spans 15 amino acids. Germline CDR1 is MNHEY and CDR2 is SVGAGI. V was clipped by 6 bases and J by 1 base; unmatched bases: 5. The DNA of the CDR3 is TGTGCCAGCAGGCTGGGACAGTTGAACACCGGGGAGCTGTTTTTT. Protein: CASRLGQLNTGELFF.

This sequence joins TRBV6-5 and TRBJ2-5; D may be TRBD2 (6 bases). Trimming removed 0 bases from V and 5 bases from J, with 13 bases in between. The CDR3 runs to 15 residues. The germline V gene encodes CDR1 MNHEY and CDR2 SVGAGI. The CDR3: CASSYSPLGRETQYF. The CDR3 DNA sequence: TGTGCCAGCAGTTACTCTCCTTTGGGGAGGGAGACCCAGTACTTC.

This clone was detected ten times or more. CDR3 sequence: CASSFEGSSAFF. The CDR3 nucleotides read TGCGCCAGCAGCTTCGAGGGTTCTTCGGCTTTCTTT. V and J are TRBV5-1 and TRBJ1-1; no definite D call. This CDR3 has 12 residues. V lost 2 bases, J lost 11 bases, and 13 bases lay in between. Germline CDR1 SGHRS, CDR2 YFSETQ.

This rearrangement joins TRBV25-1 to TRBJ1-2; perhaps TRBD1 as D (6 bases). The germline CDR1 and CDR2 sequences are MGHDK and SYGVNS. The V end was cut by 6 bases, the J end by 6 bases, with 8 bases between. CDR3 length equals 11 residues. The CDR3 spells CASSQGNGYTF. The CDR3 nucleotides are TGTGCCAGCAGCCAGGGGAATGGCTACACCTTC.

The genes are TRBV30 and TRBJ2-3; 9 bases align to TRBD2. Looked up from germline, CDR1 is GTSNPN and CDR2 is SVGIG (reference sequence). The CDR3 is 17 residues long. The V and J ends lost 8 bases and 2 bases, in that order; junction bases with no gene match: 17. The DNA for the CDR3 is TGTGCCGGATTTAGGAGCGGGGGGTTCCCTCTCACAGATACGCAGTATTTT. Translating it yields CAGFRSGGFPLTDTQYF.

The rearrangement joins TRBV18 to TRBJ2-7, with 11 bases matching TRBD2. The CDR3 is 15 amino acids. Germline V gene sequence: CDR1 KGHSH, CDR2 LQKENI. V shed 3 bases and J 3 bases; nucleotides not matched to a gene: 4. The CDR3 sequence is CASSPPGTSGYEQYF. CDR3 sequence (DNA): TGTGCCAGCTCACCGCCCGGGACTAGCGGCTACGAGCAGTACTTC. Supplemented by reference TRBV18 and TRBJ2-7, the full variable domain reads NAGVMQNPRHLVRRRGQEARLRCSPMKGHSHVYWYRQLPEEGLKFMVYLQKENIIDESGMPKERFSAEFPKEGPSILRIQQVVRGDSAAYFCASSPPGTSGYEQYFGPGTRLTVT.

The gene calls are TRBV12-5 and TRBJ1-4, with unresolved D. The CDR3 loop spans 16 amino acids. CDR1 and CDR2 from the germline V gene are LGHNT and FRNRAP. Trimming pared 0 bases from V and 0 bases from J, leaving 8 bases between. CDR3 loop: CASGLVRGPTNEKLFF. Written as DNA, the CDR3 is TGTGCTAGTGGTTTGGTCAGAGGACCAACTAATGAAAAACTGTTTTTT.

V is TRBV14 and J is TRBJ1-2, with TRBD1 as a possible D gene (6 bases). This CDR3 is built from 13 residues. V was shortened by 5 bases and J by 3 bases, with 10 bases between the two germline ends. Per the germline V gene, CDR1 is SGHDN and CDR2 is FVKESK. CDR3 sequence: CASSYDRYYGYTF. CDR3 in DNA: TGTGCCAGCAGCTACGACAGGTACTATGGCTACACCTTC.

This clone was picked up one time. The chain has TRBV5-1 and TRBJ2-5; 8 bases are a match to TRBD2. Germline trimming cut 4 bases from V and 3 bases from J; bases unmatched to any gene: 14. The CDR3 sequence is 17 residues long. Per germline, CDR1 SGHRS and CDR2 YFSETQ. The CDR3 DNA reads as TGCGCCAGCAGCGGAACCACTAGCGGTAGTCCGGAAGAGACCCAGTACTTC. This gives the protein CASSGTTSGSPEETQYF.

The chain is built from TRBV4-2 and TRBJ2-1; 10 positions agree with TRBD2. Germline V gene sequence: CDR1 LGHNA, CDR2 YNFKEQ. This CDR3 is built from 15 residues. V lost 0 bases to trimming and J lost 15 bases; unmatched junction nucleotides: 11. CDR3: CASSQDRTAGGLPFF. The CDR3 DNA follows: TGTGCCAGCAGCCAAGATCGAACAGCGGGGGGGCTCCCGTTCTTC.

This clone was detected a few times. The CDR3: CASSSRTGENEQFF. The CDR3 nucleotides read TGTGCCAGCAGCTCCAGGACAGGCGAGAATGAGCAGTTCTTC. The gene calls are TRBV11-1 and TRBJ2-1; 7 bases agree with TRBD1. The J segment lost 7 bases and the V segment lost 4 bases, leaving 7 bases of the junction unmatched. There are 14 residues in the CDR3. The germline CDR1 and CDR2 sequences are SGHAT and FQDESV (reference sequence).

This chain uses TRBV5-5 with TRBJ1-2; 8 bases map to TRBD1. Germline-derived CDR1 and CDR2 are SGHKS and YYEKEE (reference sequence). The CDR3 sequence is 13 residues long. The V gene end was trimmed by 0 bases and the J gene end by 8 bases; junction bases not matched to a gene: 3. DNA of the CDR3: TGTGCCAGCAGCTTGGAACAGGGGGTAGGCTACACCTTC. This translates into CASSLEQGVGYTF.

J is TRBJ2-3 and V is TRBV29-1; TRBD2 aligns across 8 bases. Germline V lookup: CDR1 SQVTM, CDR2 ANQGSEA. This CDR3 comprises 15 residues. Trimming took 3 bases from V and 4 from J; bases not matched to a gene: 9. CDR3 nucleotides: TGCAGCGTTGATCTGGCGGGGGGCTCGTCAGATACGCAGTATTTT. Amino acid sequence: CSVDLAGGSSDTQYF.